This TCR beta chain was sequenced during a study of T cells in Graves' hyperthyroidism and ophthalmopathy. Overall study context: Initial diagnosis, before any treatment, was when peripheral blood was collected. Whole-study findings and limits: In the blood, most expanded thyroid clonotypes above 0.001 appeared as well.

Patients affected by ophthalmopathy presented a Clinical Activity Score of at least 3, a NOSPECS grade of at least 4, and disease duration below 3 months. Diagnoses rested on clinical symptoms, serum thyroxine and TRAb, thyroid ultrasound and orbital computed tomography. This clonotype has a handful of counts. The antigen is undetermined. Regions amplified from RNA transcripts were the TCR beta CDR3 regions. First-round RT-PCR with HTBI primers amplified the TCR CDR3 region. TCRdb reanalysed the multiplex PCR reads using MiXCR and keeps one entry per CDR3 protein. The profile shows 500,000 to 600,000 distinct CDR3 sequences, 15% to 20% of them singletons. Germline V gene sequence: CDR1 GTSNPN, CDR2 SVGIG (reference sequence). The CDR3 consists of 14 residues. V shed 2 bases and J 2 bases; nucleotides not matched to a gene: 2.

The receptor's source is a man aged 35-49 years with Graves' ophthalmopathy. Sequencing was done on a sample of blood. The chain is built from TRBV30 and TRBJ2-1; 8 nucleotides match TRBD1. The CDR3 coding sequence is TGTGCCTGGAGTCCAGGGGGCGCCTACAATGAGCAGTTCTTC. The encoded protein is CAWSPGGAYNEQFF.